This passage covers 24 T cell receptor beta chains from one sample sequenced in a study of cytomegalovirus exposure and HLA in healthy donors. Use of 60 Vbeta and 13 Jbeta primers characterized the PCR. The assay was immunoSEQ multiplex PCR, and TCRdb's table has in-frame clones only and misses some. The repertoire has around 70,000 clones, more than 70% of them found once; the top ten carry 9.5% to 13%. The sequenced sample was PBMCs. Source of these receptors: a woman between 40 and 55 years old in good health and CMV-seropositive.

The chain recombines TRBV5-1 with TRBJ2-3; 7 bases match TRBD1. The J segment lost 2 bases and the V segment lost 0 bases, leaving 6 bases of the junction unmatched. The germline V gene has CDR1 SGHRS and CDR2 YFSETQ. CDR3 length: 16 amino acids. CDR3 loop: CASSLEGASTTDTQYF. DNA of the CDR3: TGCGCCAGCAGCTTGGAGGGGGCTAGCACCACAGATACGCAGTATTTT.

The rearrangement joins TRBV11-1 to TRBJ2-3, with 15 positions matching TRBD2. Per germline, CDR1 SGHAT and CDR2 FQDESV (reference sequence). The CDR3 totals 17 residues. After removal of 6 bases from V and 2 bases from J, the junction contained 6 bases not matched to a gene. The DNA for the CDR3 is TGTGCCAGCAGATCGGGACTAGCGGGAGGATACACAGATACGCAGTATTTT. Translated: CASRSGLAGGYTDTQYF.

The V call is TRBV19, the J call TRBJ1-5; D is uncertain. From germline, CDR1 is LNHDA and CDR2 SQIVND (reference sequence). V was clipped by 6 bases and J by 0 bases, with 12 bases between them. The CDR3 consists of 15 residues. The CDR3 sequence: CASSPRGDSNQPQHF. In nucleotides, the CDR3 is TGTGCCAGTAGCCCCCGCGGAGATAGCAATCAGCCCCAGCATTTT.

The chain is built from TRBV7-9 and TRBJ2-1, with a weak D call TRBD2 (5 bases). V shed 5 bases and J shed 10 bases, with 12 bases lying between them. CDR1 and CDR2 from the germline V gene are SEHNR and FQNEAQ (reference sequence). The CDR3 is made up of 12 amino acids. The CDR3 DNA reads as TGTGCCAGCAGCCAAGGTGGGGAGGAGCAGTTCTTC. Residues: CASSQGGEEQFF.

This clone occurred a few times. The chain combines TRBV6-5 with TRBJ1-2; D ambiguous. The CDR3 totals 13 residues. The germline CDR1 and CDR2 sequences are MNHEY and SVGAGI. V lost 5 bases and J lost 4, with 11 bases in between. The CDR3, as DNA: TGTGCCAGCAGTGACCAGGAACCCTATGGCTACACCTTC. Translating it yields CASSDQEPYGYTF.

This clone was counted a few times. The gene calls are TRBV2 and TRBJ1-1; D remains ambiguous. Between the trimmed V and J ends, which lost 5 bases and 4 bases, there was a span of 11 bases. CDR3 length: 13 amino acids. Germline loops: CDR1 SNHLY, CDR2 FYNNEI. CDR3 in amino acids: CASSYYGSTEAFF. The CDR3 nucleotides read TGTGCCAGCAGTTACTATGGGAGCACTGAAGCTTTCTTT.

The J gene is TRBJ1-1, the V gene TRBV6-6; 7 nucleotides align to TRBD1. V lost 5 bases, J lost 3 bases, and 3 bases stayed unmatched. Germline values: CDR1 MNHNY, CDR2 SVGAGI (reference sequence). The CDR3 runs to 13 residues. CDR3 sequence reads: CASSHRGDTEAFF. The CDR3 DNA reads TGTGCCAGCAGTCACAGGGGTGACACTGAAGCTTTCTTT.

The chain has TRBV4-2 and TRBJ2-1; 10 bases are a match to TRBD1. The germline V gene encodes CDR1 LGHNA and CDR2 YNFKEQ. The CDR3 is 18 residues long. V lost 2 bases, J lost 7 bases, and 14 bases stayed unmatched. DNA for the CDR3: TGTGCCAGCAGCCAACCGAGACAGGGGGCGTCCGGCTCGAATGAGCAGTTCTTC. As protein: CASSQPRQGASGSNEQFF.

This chain joins TRBV12-5 and TRBJ2-7; 13 bases fit TRBD2. The J segment lost 7 bases and the V segment lost 4 bases, leaving 7 bases of the junction unmatched. The CDR3 consists of 15 residues. Germline-derived CDR1 and CDR2 are LGHNT and FRNRAP. The CDR3 coding sequence is TGTGCTAGTGGTTGGGTGACTAGCGGGGGGAGTGAGCAGTACTTC. Its protein is CASGWVTSGGSEQYF. Full variable domain (outside the CDR3, taken from reference TRBV12-5 and TRBJ2-7): DARVTQTPRHKVTEMGQEVTMRCQPILGHNTVFWYRQTMMQGLELLAYFRNRAPLDDSGMPKDRFSAEMPDATLATLKIQPSEPRDSAVYFCASGWVTSGGSEQYFGPGTRLTVT.

The sample holds a few counts of this clone. The chain combines TRBV5-6 with TRBJ1-1; D is unresolved. The CDR3 runs to 14 residues. The germline V gene encodes CDR1 SGHDT and CDR2 YYEEEE. V was clipped by 5 bases and J by 2 bases, with 13 bases between them. CDR3 sequence (DNA): TGTGCCAGCAGTGTAGGACTTTTTAACACTGAAGCTTTCTTT. Its protein is CASSVGLFNTEAFF.

The rearrangement links TRBV19 to TRBJ2-3; 7 bases fit TRBD1. The CDR3 runs to 12 residues. V lost 9 bases and J lost 4; bases outside the gene matches: 4. CDR1 and CDR2 from the germline V gene are LNHDA and SQIVND (reference sequence). The chain's CDR3 is CASRQGPDTQYF. The CDR3 DNA sequence: TGTGCCAGCCGACAGGGACCAGATACGCAGTATTTT.

The rearrangement joins TRBV15 to TRBJ2-3; D is ambiguous. Trimming removed 7 bases at V and 4 bases at J, with 9 bases between. Germline V lookup: CDR1 LNHNV, CDR2 YYDKDF (reference sequence). The CDR3 loop spans 12 amino acids. The chain's CDR3 is CATMGWSDTQYF. CDR3 sequence (DNA): TGTGCCACCATGGGCTGGTCAGATACGCAGTATTTT. The full variable domain, rest sourced from reference TRBV15 and TRBJ2-3, is DAMVIQNPRYQVTQFGKPVTLSCSQTLNHNVMYWYQQKSSQAPKLLFHYYDKDFNNEADTPDNFQSRRPNTSFCFLDIRSPGLGDTAMYLCATMGWSDTQYFGPGTRLTVL.

This clone turned up a few times. The rearrangement uses TRBV11-3 and TRBJ1-1; D is perhaps TRBD1 (5 bases). V was pared by 3 bases and J by 8 bases, with 10 bases between. Germline V CDR1 and CDR2: SGHNT, YENEEA. The CDR3 spans 12 residues. The CDR3 bases are TGTGCCAGCAGCTTCGAAAGGACAGAAGCTTTCTTT. As protein: CASSFERTEAFF.

The chain combines TRBV6-6 with TRBJ2-1; D perhaps matches TRBD2 (5 bases). CDR3 size: 14 residues. The germline V gene encodes CDR1 MNHNY and CDR2 SVGAGI (reference sequence). V lost 2 bases, J lost 6 bases, and 11 bases lay in between. The CDR3 DNA follows: TGTGCCAGCAGTTACAACGGGATTTTCAATGAGCAGTTCTTC. It specifies CASSYNGIFNEQFF.

This sequence joins TRBV5-1 and TRBJ1-2; 8 bases align to TRBD1. This CDR3 spans 13 amino acids. V trimming: 4 bases; J trimming: 5 bases; junction bases outside the gene matches: 4. Germline V gives CDR1 SGHRS, CDR2 YFSETQ. The CDR3 protein is CASSGQGDYGYTF. CDR3 coding DNA: TGCGCCAGCAGCGGACAGGGTGATTATGGCTACACCTTC. Together with reference TRBV5-1 and TRBJ1-2, the CDR3 gives the full variable domain: KAGVTQTPRYLIKTRGQQVTLSCSPISGHRSVSWYQQTPGQGLQFLFEYFSETQRNKGNFPGRFSGRQFSNSRSEMNVSTLELGDSALYLCASSGQGDYGYTFGSGTRLTVV.

This chain joins TRBV18 and TRBJ1-5; 9 bases agree with TRBD1. With 5 bases clipped from V and 4 bases from J, the junction kept 6 bases outside the gene matches. The CDR3 is 15 amino acids. Germline V gene sequence: CDR1 KGHSH, CDR2 LQKENI. This chain's CDR3 is CASSAGTGTNQPQHF. CDR3 DNA: TGTGCCAGCTCAGCCGGGACAGGGACGAATCAGCCCCAGCATTTT.

J is TRBJ1-6 and V is TRBV5-6; unclear D gene. This CDR3 has 14 amino acids. The V and J ends lost 0 bases and 10 bases respectively, with 11 bases between them. The germline V gene has CDR1 SGHDT and CDR2 YYEEEE. The CDR3 loop reads CASSLARAGSPLHF. The CDR3 bases are TGTGCCAGCAGCTTGGCGCGGGCCGGATCACCCCTCCACTTT.

V usage is TRBV5-6 and J usage is TRBJ1-4; D remains ambiguous. The V end was cut by 0 bases, the J end by 5 bases, with 11 bases between. The CDR3 length is 15 residues. CDR1 SGHDT and CDR2 YYEEEE come from the germline V gene. CDR3 DNA: TGTGCCAGCAGCTTGGTTGGACGGGGAAATGAAAAACTGTTTTTT. Translating gives CASSLVGRGNEKLFF.

The chain combines TRBV19 with TRBJ1-1; no firm D call. The CDR3 is 15 residues long. CDR1 and CDR2 from the germline V gene are LNHDA and SQIVND (reference sequence). V dropped 9 bases and J dropped 4 bases, with 21 bases sitting between them. CDR3 amino acids: CASKGQSASVTEAFF. DNA of the CDR3: TGTGCCAGCAAAGGTCAGTCAGCGTCGGTCACTGAAGCTTTCTTT.

The CDR3 here is CASSLRAGGPMSGTDTQYF. In nucleotides, the CDR3 is TGTGCCAGCAGCTTACGAGCGGGGGGGCCAATGAGTGGCACAGATACGCAGTATTTT. The rearrangement links TRBV7-2 to TRBJ2-3; 10 bases are a match to TRBD2. This CDR3 has 19 residues. V lost 2 bases, J lost 1 base, and 12 bases stayed unmatched. Germline V gene lookup returns CDR1 SGHTA and CDR2 FQGNSA.

This chain connects TRBV7-9 to TRBJ1-5; D gene unclear. V lost 1 base to trimming and J lost 7 bases, with 14 bases between them. The CDR3 is 15 residues long. From germline, CDR1 is SEHNR and CDR2 FQNEAQ (reference sequence). CDR3: CASSLDDTGSQPQHF. In DNA form, the CDR3 reads TGTGCCAGCAGCTTAGATGATACGGGGTCCCAGCCCCAGCATTTT. Based on the CDR3 plus reference TRBV7-9 and TRBJ1-5, the full variable domain is DTGVSQNPRHKITKRGQNVTFRCDPISEHNRLYWYRQTLGQGPEFLTYFQNEAQLEKSRLLSDRFSAERPKGSFSTLEIQRTEQGDSAMYLCASSLDDTGSQPQHFGDGTRLSIL.

J is TRBJ1-1 and V is TRBV6-1, with D uncertain. Trimming stripped 7 bases from V and 0 bases from J, with 9 bases between. CDR1 and CDR2 (germline): MNHNS, SASEGT. The CDR3 totals 13 residues. DNA of the CDR3: TGTGCCAGCACCCTGGCGGTGAACACTGAAGCTTTCTTT. As protein: CASTLAVNTEAFF.

In this sample, this clone turned up a few times. Distinct nucleotide sequences in the sample also encode this CDR3. This rearrangement joins TRBV2 to TRBJ1-2; 10 bases are shared with TRBD1. The J segment lost 8 bases and the V segment lost 8 bases, leaving 5 bases of the junction unmatched. The CDR3 consists of 12 residues. In germline, CDR1 is SNHLY, CDR2 FYNNEI. The CDR3 region has the DNA TGTGCCAGCTCGACAGGGGGCTACGGCTACACCTTC. Encoded protein: CASSTGGYGYTF.

The DNA of the CDR3 is TGTGCCAGCAGAGCAGGGTTCGGTTCACCCCTCCACTTT. Translating gives CASRAGFGSPLHF. The chain has TRBV5-8 and TRBJ1-6; D perhaps matches TRBD1 (5 bases). Per the germline V gene, CDR1 is SGHTS and CDR2 is YDEGEE. V dropped 5 bases and J dropped 9 bases, with 12 bases sitting between them. The CDR3 sequence is 13 residues long.